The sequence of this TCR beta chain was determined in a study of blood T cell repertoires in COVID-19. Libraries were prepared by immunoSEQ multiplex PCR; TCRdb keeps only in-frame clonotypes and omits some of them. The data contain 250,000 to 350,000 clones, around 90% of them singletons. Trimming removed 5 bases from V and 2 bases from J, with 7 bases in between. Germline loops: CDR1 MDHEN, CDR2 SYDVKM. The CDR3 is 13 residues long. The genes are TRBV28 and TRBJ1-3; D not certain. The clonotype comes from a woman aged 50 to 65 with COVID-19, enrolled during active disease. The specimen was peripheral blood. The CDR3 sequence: CASSQNPGNTIYF. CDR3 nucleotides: TGTGCCAGCAGTCAAAATCCTGGAAACACCATATATTTT.